Presented here are 15 T cell receptor beta chains from one specimen sequenced in a study of regulatory T cells in long-lasting Graves disease. Time point given: persistent/refractory GD, antithyroid drugs over 5 years with positive TRAb. The TCR library was prepared using RNA isolated from PBMCs. Investigators prepared the TCR beta libraries by applying iRepertoire HTBI primers and Arm-PCR of CDR3 regions. MiXCR, applied by TCRdb to the multiplex PCR reads, yields one record per CDR3 protein. This sample has 650,000 to 700,000 distinct CDR3 sequences; 30% occur once, and the top ten carry under 55%. Specimen: peripheral blood mononuclear cells (PBMCs), collected when the disease was refractory, from a patient treated with antithyroid drugs. The source is a female donor with Graves disease.

This rearrangement joins TRBV6-1 to TRBJ2-1; D is possibly TRBD2 (6 bases). V was shortened by 5 bases and J by 4 bases, with 21 bases between the two germline ends. The CDR3 has 17 amino acids. CDR1 and CDR2 (germline): MNHNS, SASEGT. The CDR3 bases are TGTGCCAGCAGTCCGATCACCAACAGGCGGGGTTACAATGAGCAGTTCTTC. This translates into CASSPITNRRGYNEQFF.

This clonotype was detected ten times or more. J is TRBJ2-5 and V is TRBV7-3; TRBD1 might be the D (5 bases). Trimming took 5 bases from V and 1 from J, leaving 8 bases between them. The germline CDR1 and CDR2 sequences are SGHTA and FQGTGA. This CDR3 region has 13 residues. CDR3 amino acids: CASSKGVQETQYF. For the CDR3, the DNA is TGTGCCAGCAGCAAAGGGGTCCAAGAGACCCAGTACTTC.

The J gene is TRBJ2-5, the V gene TRBV6-2 or TRBV6-3; the match to TRBD2 covers 8 bases. The length of the CDR3 is 14 residues. Germline V gene data show CDR1 as MNHEY and CDR2 as SVGEGT. V dropped 4 bases and J dropped 5; count of bases not matched to a gene: 6. CDR3 residues: CASSLSGSRETQYF. Written as DNA, the CDR3 is TGTGCCAGCAGTTTAAGCGGGAGTCGGGAGACCCAGTACTTC.

A few counts support this clonotype. V and J are TRBV5-4 and TRBJ1-2; D remains ambiguous. V was pared by 3 bases and J by 4 bases, with 13 bases between. This CDR3 has 14 residues. Looked up from germline, CDR1 is SGHNT and CDR2 is YYREEE (reference sequence). The CDR3 region is CASSSWTVSYGYTF. DNA for the CDR3: TGTGCCAGCAGCTCATGGACCGTAAGCTATGGCTACACCTTC.

V gene TRBV6-5 combines with J gene TRBJ1-2; no clear D gene. CDR1 and CDR2 (germline): MNHEY, SVGAGI. Deletions cut 0 bases from V and 8 bases from J, with 22 bases between. The CDR3 loop spans 17 amino acids. The CDR3 DNA follows: TGTGCCAGCAGTTACTCGAGTATGGGCCGGATTTCGGGGGGCTACACCTTC. Residues: CASSYSSMGRISGGYTF.

The rearrangement uses TRBV7-6 and TRBJ2-7; the D gene could be TRBD1 or TRBD2 (5 bases each). CDR3 length: 14 residues. Germline CDR1 SGHVS, CDR2 FNYEAQ. Trimming stripped 5 bases from V and 6 bases from J, with 17 bases between. For the CDR3, the DNA is TGTGCCAGCAGCCGACATTCCGGGGCCTCCGAGCAGTACTTC. It codes for CASSRHSGASEQYF.

On this clonotype itself: One junction end does not reproduce the germline sequence, and a read error may be involved. The genes are TRBV11-2 and TRBJ2-7, with a weak D call TRBD2 (5 bases). This CDR3 region has 12 residues. From germline, CDR1 is SGHAT and CDR2 FQNNGV. CDR3 sequence: CTSSLDSHEQYF. CDR3 sequence (DNA): TGTACCAGCAGTCTGGACTCCCACGAGCAGTACTTC.

This chain connects TRBV11-2 to TRBJ2-4; 10 bases map to TRBD2. In germline, CDR1 is SGHAT, CDR2 FQNNGV. The CDR3 totals 14 residues. J gave up 8 bases and V 5 bases, and 6 bases lay outside the gene matches. The CDR3 region is CASSPEAGGDIQYF. DNA for the CDR3: TGTGCCAGCAGCCCCGAAGCGGGAGGGGACATTCAGTACTTC.

This chain uses TRBV6-5 with TRBJ2-7, with D unclear. Trimming shortened V by 4 bases and J by 7 bases, and 8 bases separated the two germline ends. Germline CDR1 MNHEY, CDR2 SVGAGI. The CDR3 consists of 11 residues. CDR3 loop: CASSSGPEQYF. In DNA, the CDR3 is TGTGCCAGCAGTTCCGGCCCAGAGCAGTACTTC.

This clonotype showed up just a few times. DNA of the CDR3: TGTGCCAGCAGTTCGACAGGGATGCTAATCGGACAGTACTTC. This codes for CASSSTGMLIGQYF. The chain uses TRBV6-2 or TRBV6-3 and TRBJ2-7; the match to TRBD1 covers 7 bases. V trimming: 4 bases; J trimming: 10 bases; junction bases outside the gene matches: 13. The CDR3 consists of 14 residues. Germline CDR1 is MNHEY and CDR2 is SVGEGT.

CDR3 sequence reads: CASSRPSAYTHYEQYF. The CDR3 region has the DNA TGTGCCAGCAGTAGACCTAGCGCCTATACCCACTACGAGCAGTACTTC. The chain has TRBV6-2 or TRBV6-3 and TRBJ2-7; possible D gene TRBD2, 6 bases. CDR3 length: 16 residues. The germline CDR1 and CDR2 sequences are MNHEY and SVGEGT. The ends were cut back, 5 bases at V and 3 bases at J, with 20 bases in the middle.

The chain recombines TRBV5-1 with TRBJ2-2; 7 bases align to TRBD1. The J segment lost 4 bases and the V segment lost 6 bases, leaving 6 bases of the junction unmatched. Germline CDR1 and CDR2: SGHRS and YFSETQ. CDR3 size: 14 residues. The CDR3 loop reads CASNDRAGTGELFF. DNA for the CDR3: TGCGCCAGCAACGACAGGGCTGGCACCGGGGAGCTGTTTTTT. Using reference TRBV5-1 and TRBJ2-2 for the parts outside the CDR3, the full variable domain is KAGVTQTPRYLIKTRGQQVTLSCSPISGHRSVSWYQQTPGQGLQFLFEYFSETQRNKGNFPGRFSGRQFSNSRSEMNVSTLELGDSALYLCASNDRAGTGELFFGEGSRLTVL.

The chain joins TRBV5-1 to TRBJ1-1; D not resolved. Germline loops: CDR1 SGHRS, CDR2 YFSETQ. This CDR3 region has 13 residues. V was clipped by 4 bases and J by 4 bases, with 11 bases between them. For the CDR3, the DNA is TGCGCCAGCAGCCCGAGGATGGGCACTGAAGCTTTCTTT. It translates to CASSPRMGTEAFF.

The sample holds a few counts of this clonotype. The chain combines TRBV10-3 with TRBJ1-1, with 10 bases lining up with TRBD1. Germline V gene lookup returns CDR1 ENHRY and CDR2 SYGVKD. Germline trimming cut 10 bases from V and 3 bases from J; bases unmatched to any gene: 8. The CDR3 length is 14 residues. This CDR3 reads CATIPDRGDTEAFF. CDR3 DNA: TGTGCCACCATACCGGACAGGGGGGACACTGAAGCTTTCTTT.

This clonotype showed up just a few times. The chain recombines TRBV7-3 with TRBJ2-2; D may be TRBD1 (5 bases). The V and J ends lost 5 bases and 6 bases respectively, with 16 bases between them. From germline, CDR1 is SGHTA and CDR2 FQGTGA. CDR3 length: 15 amino acids. This CDR3 reads CASSPLTRAAGELFF. The CDR3 DNA reads as TGTGCCAGCAGCCCCTTAACCAGGGCCGCCGGGGAGCTGTTTTTT.